This T cell receptor beta chain was recovered during a study of shared clonotypes between healthy human individuals (dated by TCRdb to about 2020). About the investigation overall: The cohort included three men and a couple of women between 18 and 49 years of age. For each donor, CD4 naive and CD4 memory were each given three plates, CD8 naive was given two plates, and CD8 memory was given one plate. Blood TCR repertoires of several healthy adults were deeply sequenced to estimate repertoire size and the extent of clonotype sharing between individuals. Different laboratories and diverse techniques were used to prepare libraries and sequence TCR repertoires, to increase sequencing depth and limit assay-specific biases. Between about 0.85 and 9.5 billion PBMCs per donor were obtained by leukapheresis. The research as a whole found: Estimated clonotype richness was generally larger for naive than for memory subsets. Clonotypes shared by all four sorted-subset donors showed higher generation probabilities than non-shared clonotypes. Only blood was sampled, and tissue TCR repertoires likely differ from those in blood. Across four donors, approximately 4.9% of naive CD4, roughly 3.8% of naive CD8, 2% to 2.5% of memory CD4, and under 0.45% of memory CD8 clonotypes were shared. Even with the large sequencing depth, rarefaction of the sorted-subset datasets indicated that sequencing was incomplete. Based on pairwise subsampling, the degree of clonotype sharing among donors was expected to be affected by sequencing depth. Because the study included a small number of donors, the genetic and exposure-history diversity represented was limited.

Healthy HIV-negative adults with no recently reported acute infections or vaccinations were included as donors. Every donor was a Caucasian adult residing in Nashville, Tennessee, USA. CD4+ T cells were enriched by magnetic negative selection; naive cells were then positively selected on CD45RA, and the negative fraction formed the memory subset. Blood was obtained by leukapheresis, after which PBMCs were separated by Ficoll-Histopaque density gradient centrifugation and cryopreserved in liquid nitrogen vapor phase. Analytical flow cytometry was used to check the purity and quantity of every magnetically sorted T cell population. Genomic DNA was isolated from each sorted fraction and quantified by UV absorbance on a Nanodrop 2000c. Details on this clone: Which antigen it targets is not known. No qualities accompany the bases; no much larger clone lies one base away.

Trimming removed 5 bases from V and 0 bases from J, leaving 11 bases between the germline ends. There are 15 amino acids in the CDR3, from cysteine to phenylalanine inclusive. Solely the CDR3 DNA is kept, with 45 bases framed from the first base. Sequences LNHDA (CDR1) and SQIVND (CDR2) are obtained from the germline V gene (reference sequence). Using the deep immunoSEQ assay, TCR CDR3 regions were amplified from genomic DNA by multiplex PCR. For each cell subset, the extracted genomic DNA was distributed evenly across all wells of several immunoSEQ 96-well plates, and each plate served as one replicate. For sorted subsets, each replicate PCR was loaded with roughly 0.2 ug genomic DNA, equivalent to about 33,000 T cell genomes. Purified libraries were measured with a Qubit 3.0 fluorometer, size-checked on a Bioanalyzer 2100, and measured again with the KAPA Library Quantification kit. Every immunoSEQ 96-well plate was sequenced on a dedicated single-read 150-cycle Illumina NextSeq 550 flow cell. In the original analysis: Because only junctional sequences without quality scores were contained in the immunoSEQ output, filtering matching that applied to full-length reads could not be performed. To assign V/J genes and CDR3, sequences were annotated using PyIR, a Python wrapper for IgBLAST v1.9, with IMGT germline references. Reads were removed for weak V/J assignments (E-value above 1e-6), missing CDR3, stop codons, out-of-frame junctions, or ambiguous translated residues. A V3J clonotype was defined by an identical inferred V gene, J gene, and CDR3 amino acid sequence. The percentage overlap between two repertoires was calculated by dividing the number of shared unique clonotypes by the size of the smaller repertoire. Repertoire richness was assessed with RTK rarefaction, the Chao1 estimator, and Recon v2.1 estimates of unobserved clonotypes. OLGA was used to compute generation probabilities for all TCRbeta clonotypes that the gDNA method yielded from a handful of donors. Drawn from immuneACCESS, this table holds only the in-frame rearrangements with V and J called that TCRdb kept. Clones are partly lost; checked studies trace under half to an unresolved V gene and leave the rest unexplained. V and J calls and clone size are copied from that table; D and trimming were computed from the DNA. A total of about 2.3 million clones appear in this sample, roughly 90% of them only once. The ten most abundant clones make up 0.3% to 0.45% of the sample.

The sample consisted of naive CD4+ T cells from PBMCs. What this sample's cell subset or site label stands for: CD45RA+ positively selected. Recombination linked TRBV19 to TRBJ1-5; the D gene cannot be resolved reliably. The source of this sequence is a man aged 18 to 30 in good health. Some clones in this sample may be carry-over from other donors' samples. The nucleotide sequence reads TGTGCCAGTAGTGGACCCGGAATTAGCAATCAGCCCCAGCATTTT. Its protein reads: CASSGPGISNQPQHF.